The clone carrying this T cell receptor beta chain was detected a few times. Its cognate antigen is unknown. Germline-derived CDR1 and CDR2 are MDHEN and SYDVKM. With 7 bases removed from V and 4 bases from J, the gap between germline ends came to 7 bases. The CDR3 contains 11 residues. The sample comes from a study of T cell responses to AZD1222 COVID-19 vaccine. Repertoires were generated with immunoSEQ multiplex PCR, while TCRdb's copy carries only in-frame clones and drops some. The table shows 150,000 to 200,000 clones, with 90% to 95% occurring only once. Study-wide results and caveats: Spike-specific TCR depth and breadth grew after two AZD1222 doses.

The V gene is TRBV28, the J gene TRBJ1-2; D is unresolved. This receptor was identified in an adult in good health. The source was peripheral blood, collected on day 0 of AZD1222 vaccination. CDR3 in DNA: TGTGCCAGCACCCAGTTCTATGGCTACACCTTC. Its translation: CASTQFYGYTF.